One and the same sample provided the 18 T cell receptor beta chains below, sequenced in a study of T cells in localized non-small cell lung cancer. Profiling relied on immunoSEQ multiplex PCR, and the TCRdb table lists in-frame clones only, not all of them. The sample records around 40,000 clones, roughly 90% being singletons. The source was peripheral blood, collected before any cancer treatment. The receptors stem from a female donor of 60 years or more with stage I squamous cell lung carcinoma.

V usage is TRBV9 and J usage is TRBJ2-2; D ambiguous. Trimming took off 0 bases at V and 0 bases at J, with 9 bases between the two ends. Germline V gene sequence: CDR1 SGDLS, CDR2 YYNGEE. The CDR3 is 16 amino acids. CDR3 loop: CASSVVPASNTGELFF. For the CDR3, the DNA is TGTGCCAGCAGCGTAGTTCCAGCGTCGAACACCGGGGAGCTGTTTTTT.

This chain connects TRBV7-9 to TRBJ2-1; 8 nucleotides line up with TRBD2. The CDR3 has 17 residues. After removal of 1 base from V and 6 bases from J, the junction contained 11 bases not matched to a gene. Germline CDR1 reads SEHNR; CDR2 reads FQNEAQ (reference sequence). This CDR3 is CASSLGGRGAPSNEQFF. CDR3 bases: TGTGCCAGCAGCTTAGGGGGGCGGGGGGCGCCCAGCAATGAGCAGTTCTTC.

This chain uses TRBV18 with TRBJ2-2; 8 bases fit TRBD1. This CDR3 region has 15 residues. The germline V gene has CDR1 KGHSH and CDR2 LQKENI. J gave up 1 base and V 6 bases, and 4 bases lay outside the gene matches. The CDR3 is CASSVGTGNTGELFF. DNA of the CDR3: TGTGCCAGCTCCGTCGGGACAGGGAACACCGGGGAGCTGTTTTTT.

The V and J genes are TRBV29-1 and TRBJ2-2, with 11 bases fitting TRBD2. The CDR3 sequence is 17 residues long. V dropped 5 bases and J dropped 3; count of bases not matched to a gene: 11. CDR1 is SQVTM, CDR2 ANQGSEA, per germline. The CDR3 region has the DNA TGCAGCGTTTCCCCCCCACTAGCGGGAGCGTACACCGGGGAGCTGTTTTTT. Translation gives CSVSPPLAGAYTGELFF.

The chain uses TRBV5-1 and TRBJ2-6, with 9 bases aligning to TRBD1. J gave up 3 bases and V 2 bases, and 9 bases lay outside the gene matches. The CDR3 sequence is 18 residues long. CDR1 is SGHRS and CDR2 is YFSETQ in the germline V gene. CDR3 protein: CASSLGQGRDFGANVLTF. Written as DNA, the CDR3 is TGCGCCAGCAGCTTAGGACAGGGGCGCGATTTTGGGGCCAACGTCCTGACTTTC.

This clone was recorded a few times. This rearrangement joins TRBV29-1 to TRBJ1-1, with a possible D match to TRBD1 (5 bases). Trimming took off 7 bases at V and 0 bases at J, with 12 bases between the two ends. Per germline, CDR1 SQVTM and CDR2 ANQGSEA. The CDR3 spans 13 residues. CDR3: CSATSGLNTEAFF. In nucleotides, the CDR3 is TGCAGCGCTACCTCGGGGCTGAACACTGAAGCTTTCTTT. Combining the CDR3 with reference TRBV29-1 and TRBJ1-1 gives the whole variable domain SAVISQKPSRDICQRGTSLTIQCQVDSQVTMMFWYRQQPGQSLTLIATANQGSEATYESGFVIDKFPISRPNLTFSTLTVSNMSPEDSSIYLCSATSGLNTEAFFGQGTRLTVV.

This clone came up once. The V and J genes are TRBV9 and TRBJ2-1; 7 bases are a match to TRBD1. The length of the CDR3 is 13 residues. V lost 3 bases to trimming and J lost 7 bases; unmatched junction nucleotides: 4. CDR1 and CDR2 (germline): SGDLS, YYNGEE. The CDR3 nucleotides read TGTGCCAGCAGCGCGGGACAGATTAATGAGCAGTTCTTC. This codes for CASSAGQINEQFF.

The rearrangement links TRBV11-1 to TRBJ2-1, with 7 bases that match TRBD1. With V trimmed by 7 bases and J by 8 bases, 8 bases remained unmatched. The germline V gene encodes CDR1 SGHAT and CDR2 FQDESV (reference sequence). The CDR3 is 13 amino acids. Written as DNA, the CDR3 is TGTGCCAGCACCCCCGACAGGGCCCATGAGCAGTTCTTC. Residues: CASTPDRAHEQFF.

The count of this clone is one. This chain's CDR3 is CASSYLSDTYEQYF. CDR3 bases: TGTGCCAGCAGTTACTTGTCCGATACCTACGAGCAGTACTTC. The V call is TRBV6-5, the J call TRBJ2-7, with unresolved D. The germline V gene has CDR1 MNHEY and CDR2 SVGAGI. The CDR3 covers 14 residues. V lost 1 base and J 2 bases, leaving 9 bases between the germline ends.

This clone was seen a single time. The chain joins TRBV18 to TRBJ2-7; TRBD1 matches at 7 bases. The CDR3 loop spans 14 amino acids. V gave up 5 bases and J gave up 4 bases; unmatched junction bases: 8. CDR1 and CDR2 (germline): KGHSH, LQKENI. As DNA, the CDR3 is TGTGCCAGCTCAGAGGGGGCAAAGGGTTACGAGCAGTACTTC. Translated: CASSEGAKGYEQYF. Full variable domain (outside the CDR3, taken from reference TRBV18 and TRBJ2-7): NAGVMQNPRHLVRRRGQEARLRCSPMKGHSHVYWYRQLPEEGLKFMVYLQKENIIDESGMPKERFSAEFPKEGPSILRIQQVVRGDSAAYFCASSEGAKGYEQYFGPGTRLTVT.

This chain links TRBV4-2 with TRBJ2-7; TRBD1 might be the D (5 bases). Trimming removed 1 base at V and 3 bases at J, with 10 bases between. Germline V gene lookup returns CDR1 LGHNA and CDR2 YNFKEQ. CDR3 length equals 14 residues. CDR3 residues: CASSQGTFVYEQYF. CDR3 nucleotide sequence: TGTGCCAGCAGCCAAGGGACATTCGTCTACGAGCAGTACTTC.

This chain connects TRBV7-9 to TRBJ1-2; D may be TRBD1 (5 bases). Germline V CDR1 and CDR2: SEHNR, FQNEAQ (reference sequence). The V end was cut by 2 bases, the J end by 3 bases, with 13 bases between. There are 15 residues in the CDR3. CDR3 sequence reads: CASSLMLGQDYGYTF. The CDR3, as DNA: TGTGCCAGCAGCTTAATGTTGGGGCAAGACTATGGCTACACCTTC. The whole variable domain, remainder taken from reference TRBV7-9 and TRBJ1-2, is DTGVSQNPRHKITKRGQNVTFRCDPISEHNRLYWYRQTLGQGPEFLTYFQNEAQLEKSRLLSDRFSAERPKGSFSTLEIQRTEQGDSAMYLCASSLMLGQDYGYTFGSGTRLTVV.

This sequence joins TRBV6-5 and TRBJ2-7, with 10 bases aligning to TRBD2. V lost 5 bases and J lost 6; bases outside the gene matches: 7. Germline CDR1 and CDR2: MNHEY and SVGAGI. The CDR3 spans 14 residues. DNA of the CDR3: TGTGCCAGCAGTGCAGCGGGAGGGCCTTCCGAGCAGTACTTC. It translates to CASSAAGGPSEQYF.

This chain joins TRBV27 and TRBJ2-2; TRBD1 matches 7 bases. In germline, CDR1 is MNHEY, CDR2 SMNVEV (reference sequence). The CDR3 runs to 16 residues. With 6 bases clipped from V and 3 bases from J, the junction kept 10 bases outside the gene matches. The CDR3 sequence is CASSRDRYWDTGELFF. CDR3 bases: TGTGCCAGCAGCCGGGACAGATATTGGGACACCGGGGAGCTGTTTTTT.

CDR3 nucleotides: TGTGCCAGTAGTATTTCCCCGGGACAGGGCCAAGGCTACACCTTC. Its protein is CASSISPGQGQGYTF. The chain employs TRBV19 and TRBJ1-2; TRBD1 aligns across 9 bases. The CDR3 has 15 amino acids. Unmatched junction bases numbered 10, after V lost 3 bases and J lost 8 bases. Looked up from germline, CDR1 is LNHDA and CDR2 is SQIVND (reference sequence).

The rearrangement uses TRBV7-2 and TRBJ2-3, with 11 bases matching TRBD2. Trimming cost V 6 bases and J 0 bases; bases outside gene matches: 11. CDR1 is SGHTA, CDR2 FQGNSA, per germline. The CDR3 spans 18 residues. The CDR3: CASRLTSGTLLSTDTQYF. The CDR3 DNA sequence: TGTGCCAGCAGACTGACTAGCGGGACTTTATTGAGCACAGATACGCAGTATTTT.

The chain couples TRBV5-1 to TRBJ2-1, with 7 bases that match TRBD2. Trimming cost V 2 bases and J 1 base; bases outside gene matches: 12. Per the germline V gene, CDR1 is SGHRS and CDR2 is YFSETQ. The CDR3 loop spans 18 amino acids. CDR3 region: CASSFPRRASGSYNEQFF. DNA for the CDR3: TGCGCCAGCAGCTTTCCCAGAAGAGCTAGCGGATCCTACAATGAGCAGTTCTTC.

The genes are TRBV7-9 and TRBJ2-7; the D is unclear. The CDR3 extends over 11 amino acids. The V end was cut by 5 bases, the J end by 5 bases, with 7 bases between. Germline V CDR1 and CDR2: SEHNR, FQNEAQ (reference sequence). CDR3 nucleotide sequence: TGTGCCAGCAGCGCCCGGGACGAGCAGTACTTC. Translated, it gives CASSARDEQYF.